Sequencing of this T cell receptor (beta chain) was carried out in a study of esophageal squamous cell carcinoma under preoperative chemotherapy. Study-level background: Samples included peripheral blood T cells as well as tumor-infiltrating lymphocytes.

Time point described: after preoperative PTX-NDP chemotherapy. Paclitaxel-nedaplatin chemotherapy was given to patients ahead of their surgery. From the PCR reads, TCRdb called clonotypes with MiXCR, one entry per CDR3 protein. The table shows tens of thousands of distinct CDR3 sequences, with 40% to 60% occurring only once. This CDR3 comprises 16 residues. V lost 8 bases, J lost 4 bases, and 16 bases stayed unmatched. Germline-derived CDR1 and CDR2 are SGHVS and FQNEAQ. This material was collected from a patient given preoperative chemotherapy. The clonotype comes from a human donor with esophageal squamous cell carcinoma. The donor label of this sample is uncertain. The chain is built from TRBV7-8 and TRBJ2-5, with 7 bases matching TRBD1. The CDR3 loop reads CASGGLGGRAGETQYF. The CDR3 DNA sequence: TGTGCCAGCGGGGGCCTAGGGGGCCGGGCCGGAGAGACCCAGTACTTC.